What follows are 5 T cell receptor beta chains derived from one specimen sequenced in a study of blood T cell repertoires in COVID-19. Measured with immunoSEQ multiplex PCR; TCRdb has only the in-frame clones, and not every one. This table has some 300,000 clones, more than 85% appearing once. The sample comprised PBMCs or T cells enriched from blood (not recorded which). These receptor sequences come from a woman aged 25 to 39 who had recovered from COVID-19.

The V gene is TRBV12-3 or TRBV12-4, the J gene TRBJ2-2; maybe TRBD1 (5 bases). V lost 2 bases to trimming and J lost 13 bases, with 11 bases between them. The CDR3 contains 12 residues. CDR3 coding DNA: TGTGCCAGCAGTTTATCTCAGGGTAGGCTGTTTTTT. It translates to CASSLSQGRLFF.

The CDR3 sequence: CASSLGRAPGAGVETQYF. DNA of the CDR3: TGTGCCAGCAGTTTGGGCAGGGCCCCGGGGGCGGGGGTTGAGACCCAGTACTTC. The rearrangement links TRBV28 to TRBJ2-5, with TRBD2 as a possible D gene (7 bases). Trimming removed 3 bases at V and 5 bases at J, with 25 bases between. Per germline, CDR1 MDHEN and CDR2 SYDVKM. CDR3 length: 18 amino acids.

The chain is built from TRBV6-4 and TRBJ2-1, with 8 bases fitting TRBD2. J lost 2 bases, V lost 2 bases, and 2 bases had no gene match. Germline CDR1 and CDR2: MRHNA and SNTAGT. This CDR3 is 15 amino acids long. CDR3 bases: TGTGCCAGCAGTGACATAGCGGGGCCCTACAATGAGCAGTTCTTC. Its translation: CASSDIAGPYNEQFF.

The CDR3 DNA sequence: TGTGCCAGCAGTGGGCAGGGAGGCTCTGGAAACACCATATATTTT. This gives the protein CASSGQGGSGNTIYF. The chain recombines TRBV2 with TRBJ1-3; D possibly corresponds to TRBD1 (5 bases). This CDR3 has 15 residues. The germline V gene has CDR1 SNHLY and CDR2 FYNNEI. Trimming shortened V by 4 bases and J by 0 bases, and 10 bases separated the two germline ends.

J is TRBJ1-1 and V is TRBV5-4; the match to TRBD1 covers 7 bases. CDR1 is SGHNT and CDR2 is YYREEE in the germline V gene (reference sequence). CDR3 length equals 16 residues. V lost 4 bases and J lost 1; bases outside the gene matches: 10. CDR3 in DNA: TGTGCCAGCAGCACCTACCGACAGGGCGGGAACACTGAAGCTTTCTTT. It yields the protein CASSTYRQGGNTEAFF.